This TCR beta chain was documented in a study of technical replicates of blood from several donors. Generated by immunoSEQ multiplex PCR, the TCRdb table keeps only in-frame clones and is missing some. The table records 100,000 or so clones, 96% of them present only once. Material: T cells isolated from PBMCs. This clonotype was obtained from a human donor in good health.

CDR3 DNA: TGCGCCAGCAGCTTGGTGGTCGAGGCCGAAGCTTTCTTT. It is translated as CASSLVVEAEAFF. V usage is TRBV5-1 and J usage is TRBJ1-1, with D unresolved. Germline-derived CDR1 and CDR2 are SGHRS and YFSETQ. V was pared by 0 bases and J by 8 bases, with 11 bases between. This CDR3 has 13 amino acids. Full variable domain (remainder filled in from reference TRBV5-1 and TRBJ1-1): KAGVTQTPRYLIKTRGQQVTLSCSPISGHRSVSWYQQTPGQGLQFLFEYFSETQRNKGNFPGRFSGRQFSNSRSEMNVSTLELGDSALYLCASSLVVEAEAFFGQGTRLTVV.